This T cell receptor beta chain was observed in a study of blood T cell repertoires in COVID-19. As for the study in general: T cells, B-cell-depleted T cells, or PBMCs supplied cDNA or gDNA.

The assay was immunoSEQ multiplex PCR, and TCRdb's table has in-frame clones only and misses some. This sample has hundreds of thousands of clones, with 88% found just once. The CDR3 is 15 amino acids. The germline V gene has CDR1 LNHNV and CDR2 YYDKDF (reference sequence). The V gene lost 1 base and the J gene lost 1 base, with 10 bases spanning the gap. Seattle patients were enrolled during active infection and followed longitudinally. The sample comprised peripheral blood. The rearrangement uses TRBV15 and TRBJ1-1, with unresolved D. This receptor was obtained from a woman aged 65 to 85 with COVID-19, enrolled during active disease. The CDR3, as DNA: TGTGCCACCAGCAGAGGCGGCAGCCAGAACACTGAAGCTTTCTTT. It is translated as CATSRGGSQNTEAFF.